The clone carrying this T cell receptor beta chain was seen more than once but under ten times. Its antigen is not known. This sample is drawn from a study of cytomegalovirus exposure and HLA in healthy donors. Germline loops: CDR1 SGHTA, CDR2 FQGNSA. The CDR3 is 17 residues long. Trimming took 6 bases from V and 7 from J, leaving 24 bases between them. PCR primers comprised 60 Vbeta and 13 Jbeta primers. Here immunoSEQ multiplex PCR was the method, and the copy in TCRdb shows in-frame clones only, minus some. In the table there are some 110,000 clones, about 9.4% of which are singletons. Study-level points and caveats: Earlier analysis looked at TCR beta V segments, and most were productive about 90% or about 30% of the time.

The clonotype comes from a man aged 40-50 years in good health and CMV-seropositive. Material for sequencing was PBMCs. The chain employs TRBV7-2 and TRBJ2-2, with D maybe TRBD1 (5 bases). The CDR3 nucleotides read TGTGCCAGCAGTTACAGGTTGACGACGGGTCCGGGCGGGGAGCTGTTTTTT. This translates into CASSYRLTTGPGGELFF.